Listed here are 18 T cell receptor beta chains from one sample, sequenced in a study of beta chain features in type 1 diabetes. Whole-study findings and limits: The study found moderately but significantly shorter TCRB CDR3s in all four CD4+ subsets of Type 1 diabetes patients.

Since all of the isolated RNA was reverse transcribed, expressed TCRB transcripts were what got sequenced. Libraries were prepared by immunoSEQ multiplex PCR; TCRdb keeps only in-frame clonotypes and omits some of them. The repertoire has 300,000 to 350,000 clones, 13% of them found once; the top ten carry roughly 0.015%. Antigens of these TCRs are unknown. The sample was naive CD4+ T cells from blood. The receptors stem from a woman aged 18 to 35 with type 1 diabetes.

The chain is built from TRBV25-1 and TRBJ2-5; TRBD1 agrees at 7 bases. V lost 1 base to trimming and J lost 4 bases; unmatched junction nucleotides: 9. The CDR3 extends over 16 amino acids. In germline, CDR1 is MGHDK, CDR2 SYGVNS. CDR3 in DNA: TGTGCCAGCAGTGAATCTGGCAGGGGGAAGGGAGAGACCCAGTACTTC. This sequence encodes CASSESGRGKGETQYF.

This clone was detected a few times. The CDR3 sequence: CASSFRESGYGYTF. The CDR3 bases are TGTGCCAGCAGTTTTCGGGAGTCCGGCTATGGCTACACCTTC. The chain carries TRBV6-5 and TRBJ1-2; D remains ambiguous. Germline CDR1 MNHEY, CDR2 SVGAGI. V was cut by 4 bases and J by 4 bases, with 13 bases left in between. This CDR3 contains 14 residues.

This clone was detected a few times. This chain links TRBV27 with TRBJ2-2; D is possibly TRBD1 (5 bases). Germline assignment: CDR1 MNHEY and CDR2 SMNVEV (reference sequence). This CDR3 contains 14 residues. Trimming left V 5 bases short and J 4 bases short, with 11 bases between. CDR3 DNA sequence: TGTGCCAGCAGTCCCAGGACATTCACCGGGGAGCTGTTTTTT. The encoded protein is CASSPRTFTGELFF.

The J gene is TRBJ1-2, the V gene TRBV10-3; 7 bases are shared with TRBD1. CDR3 length: 12 amino acids. Germline loops: CDR1 ENHRY, CDR2 SYGVKD. V lost 6 bases and J lost 3; bases outside the gene matches: 1. The CDR3 spells CAISGTDYGYTF. The CDR3 bases are TGTGCCATCAGCGGGACAGACTATGGCTACACCTTC.

This clone has just a few counts. The chain couples TRBV5-1 to TRBJ2-7; unclear D gene. V shed 0 bases and J shed 7 bases, with 5 bases lying between them. The CDR3 loop spans 11 amino acids. CDR1 and CDR2 from the germline V gene are SGHRS and YFSETQ. The CDR3 DNA reads TGCGCCAGCAGCTTGGACCGGGAGCAGTACTTC. Its protein product is CASSLDREQYF. The entire variable domain, with the rest obtained from reference TRBV5-1 and TRBJ2-7, is as follows: KAGVTQTPRYLIKTRGQQVTLSCSPISGHRSVSWYQQTPGQGLQFLFEYFSETQRNKGNFPGRFSGRQFSNSRSEMNVSTLELGDSALYLCASSLDREQYFGPGTRLTVT.

This clone was observed a handful of times. The gene calls are TRBV29-1 and TRBJ2-2; 7 nucleotides line up with TRBD2. V lost 4 bases to trimming and J lost 6 bases; unmatched junction nucleotides: 5. There are 13 residues in the CDR3. Germline CDR1 is SQVTM and CDR2 is ANQGSEA. CDR3 loop: CSVGTSSAGELFF. CDR3 coding DNA: TGCAGCGTTGGGACTAGTTCTGCCGGGGAGCTGTTTTTT.

The chain combines TRBV5-5 with TRBJ2-7; 9 bases fit TRBD2. J was trimmed by 7 bases and V by 0 bases; bases with no gene match: 8. Germline V gene data show CDR1 as SGHKS and CDR2 as YYEKEE (reference sequence). The CDR3 totals 15 residues. The CDR3 sequence is CASSLGSVAGVEQYV. The CDR3 DNA is TGTGCCAGCAGCTTGGGATCGGTAGCGGGAGTGGAGCAGTACGTC.

This rearrangement joins TRBV18 to TRBJ2-4; 7 bases are shared with TRBD1. The CDR3 runs to 15 residues. The V and J ends lost 6 bases and 2 bases, in that order; junction bases with no gene match: 7. Germline values: CDR1 KGHSH, CDR2 LQKENI. For the CDR3, the DNA is TGTGCCAGCTCGAGGGACAGCACCTCCAAAAACATTCAGTACTTC. Amino acids: CASSRDSTSKNIQYF.

This clone has just a few counts. The chain uses TRBV23-1 and TRBJ1-1, with 7 positions matching TRBD1. TRBV23-1 is given ORF status, its function remaining uncertain. The CDR3 runs 16 residues. V was pared by 0 bases and J by 5 bases, with 9 bases of the junction left unmatched. CDR3 in DNA: TGCGCCAGCAGTCAATCGCGTAAGGGGGCACGGACTGAAGCTTTCTTT. Translating it yields CASSQSRKGARTEAFF.

This clone was counted between two and nine times. The chain uses TRBV5-1 and TRBJ2-1; 11 bases align to TRBD1. Trimming took 4 bases from V and 11 from J; bases not matched to a gene: 11. Germline lookup yields CDR1 SGHRS and CDR2 YFSETQ. The CDR3 consists of 15 residues. The CDR3 DNA sequence: TGCGCCAGCAGCCCCACAGCCGGACAGGGGGCCAAGCAGTTCTTC. This sequence encodes CASSPTAGQGAKQFF.

The CDR3 reads CATSRGLGTSGTGRNEQYV. CDR3 sequence (DNA): TGTGCCACCAGCAGAGGTCTAGGGACTAGCGGGACAGGCAGGAACGAGCAGTACGTC. The V and J genes are TRBV15 and TRBJ2-7; 13 bases align to TRBD2. Losses at the gene ends were 1 base for V and 5 bases for J; bases not matched to a gene: 14. Per germline, CDR1 LNHNV and CDR2 YYDKDF (reference sequence). This CDR3 contains 19 residues.

This chain connects TRBV15 to TRBJ2-2, with D maybe TRBD2 (6 bases). Germline CDR1 and CDR2: LNHNV and YYDKDF (reference sequence). V lost 3 bases and J 2 bases, leaving 10 bases between the germline ends. This CDR3 spans 15 amino acids. The CDR3 loop is CATSRTGTNTGELFF. The DNA of the CDR3 is TGTGCCACCAGCAGGACCGGGACTAACACCGGGGAGCTGTTTTTT.

This clone was picked up a small number of times. This chain joins TRBV5-1 and TRBJ2-5; 12 nucleotides agree with TRBD2. Germline CDR1 SGHRS, CDR2 YFSETQ. Losses at the gene ends were 0 bases for V and 5 bases for J; bases not matched to a gene: 11. CDR3 length: 18 amino acids. The CDR3 nucleotides read TGCGCCAGCAGCTTGGCCGGACTAGCGGGAAGGTTAAGGGAGACCCAGTACTTC. This encodes CASSLAGLAGRLRETQYF.

The rearrangement joins TRBV27 to TRBJ2-3, with unresolved D. This CDR3 is built from 14 residues. Germline V gene data show CDR1 as MNHEY and CDR2 as SMNVEV (reference sequence). Trimming pared 2 bases from V and 5 bases from J, leaving 11 bases between. The CDR3 here is CASSLDQPGDTQYF. For the CDR3, the DNA is TGTGCCAGCAGTTTAGACCAACCGGGAGATACGCAGTATTTT.

The chain links TRBV28 to TRBJ1-5; 9 nucleotides align to TRBD1. V was clipped by 6 bases and J by 6 bases; unmatched bases: 15. This CDR3 spans 17 amino acids. Looked up from germline, CDR1 is MDHEN and CDR2 is SYDVKM. The CDR3 loop is CASSSIQRTGGPQPQHF. The CDR3 DNA follows: TGTGCCAGCAGCTCTATTCAACGAACAGGGGGCCCTCAGCCCCAGCATTTT.

This clone has a handful of counts. The genes are TRBV18 and TRBJ2-5; D may be TRBD1 (6 bases). Per germline, CDR1 KGHSH and CDR2 LQKENI. Trimming removed 2 bases from V and 2 bases from J, with 12 bases in between. The CDR3 contains 15 residues. This chain's CDR3 is CASSPTGGQQETQYF. CDR3 DNA: TGTGCCAGCTCACCAACGGGCGGACAGCAAGAGACCCAGTACTTC.

The chain recombines TRBV12-5 with TRBJ2-5, with 10 bases aligning to TRBD2. The germline V gene has CDR1 LGHNT and CDR2 FRNRAP. V gave up 3 bases and J gave up 0 bases; unmatched junction bases: 10. The CDR3 spans 18 residues. As DNA, the CDR3 is TGTGCTAGTGGTTTTACTAGCGGGAAGGGTGTTTACCAAGAGACCCAGTACTTC. This translates into CASGFTSGKGVYQETQYF.

This clone has a count of ten or more. The chain links TRBV29-1 to TRBJ1-1; D uncertain. There are 12 residues in the CDR3. Germline-derived CDR1 and CDR2 are SQVTM and ANQGSEA. With 7 bases removed from V and 2 bases from J, the gap between germline ends came to 11 bases. CDR3: CSAATGNTEAFF. The CDR3 nucleotides read TGCAGCGCTGCCACTGGTAACACTGAAGCTTTCTTT.